One sample yielded the 17 T cell receptor beta chains listed below, sequenced in a study of CD8+CD57+ T cells in acquired aplastic anemia. Patients included in sequencing had previously demonstrated CD8+CD57+ cell expansion by flow cytometry. Both TCR beta VDJ combination and CDR3 sequence profiling were carried out. Genomic DNA was the template for this profiling. TCRdb redid the calling of the reads with MiXCR, one entry per CDR3 protein. The sample lists approximately 300,000 distinct CDR3 sequences; approximately 58% were seen once. Material for sequencing was sorted CD4+, CD8+, or CD8+CD57+ T cells (not recorded which) from PBMCs. These receptors were taken from a human donor with aplastic anemia.

This chain uses TRBV10-3 with TRBJ2-5; D is perhaps TRBD2 (6 bases). Between the trimmed V and J ends, which lost 8 bases and 2 bases, there was a span of 9 bases. The CDR3 is 12 residues long. Per the germline V gene, CDR1 is ENHRY and CDR2 is SYGVKD. Here the CDR3 reads CAIGRPQETQYF. The CDR3 coding sequence is TGTGCCATCGGGAGGCCACAAGAGACCCAGTACTTC.

The chain joins TRBV10-3 to TRBJ1-4, with a weak D call TRBD1 (5 bases). CDR3 length: 13 amino acids. Between the trimmed V and J ends, which lost 7 bases and 8 bases, there was a span of 14 bases. Per germline, CDR1 ENHRY and CDR2 SYGVKD. The CDR3 nucleotides read TGTGCCATCACCGCACAGCCAGGGGAAAAACTGTTTTTT. Its protein product is CAITAQPGEKLFF.

CDR3 protein: CASSLPSLAFTDTQYF. DNA of the CDR3: TGCGCCAGCAGCTTGCCGAGCCTAGCGTTCACAGATACGCAGTATTTT. The chain joins TRBV5-1 to TRBJ2-3; possibly TRBD2 for D (6 bases). V was clipped by 1 base and J by 2 bases, with 14 bases between them. There are 16 residues in the CDR3. CDR1 and CDR2 from the germline V gene are SGHRS and YFSETQ.

This clonotype showed up many times. This sequence joins TRBV4-2 and TRBJ2-1, with 9 bases that match TRBD2. This CDR3 has 16 residues. With V trimmed by 3 bases and J by 5 bases, 8 bases remained unmatched. Germline CDR1 LGHNA, CDR2 YNFKEQ. The CDR3 spells CASSQGRLAEDNEQFF. The CDR3 region has the DNA TGTGCCAGCAGCCAGGGCAGACTAGCGGAAGACAATGAGCAGTTCTTC.

V gene TRBV3-1 combines with J gene TRBJ2-1, with TRBD2 matching 8 bases. The ends lost 4 bases at V and 2 bases at J; junction bases unmatched: 4. The CDR3 sequence is 15 residues long. Germline V gene data show CDR1 as LGHDT and CDR2 as YNNKEL (reference sequence). For the CDR3, the DNA is TGTGCCAGCAGCCCAAGCGGGAGTACCTACAATGAGCAGTTCTTC. This sequence encodes CASSPSGSTYNEQFF.

This clonotype was detected a few times. The gene calls are TRBV3-1 and TRBJ2-4, with 9 positions matching TRBD2. The CDR3 is 19 residues long. The V gene's germline CDR1 is LGHDT and CDR2 YNNKEL (reference sequence). Trimming took 4 bases from V and 1 from J; bases not matched to a gene: 14. CDR3 DNA sequence: TGTGCCAGCAGCCCGAGTTATAGCGGGAGCGTTTTGGCCAAAAACATTCAGTACTTC. Translating it yields CASSPSYSGSVLAKNIQYF.

The CDR3 DNA reads as TGTGCCAGCAGCTTAAAAGGGGGGACAGATACGCAGTATTTT. Residues: CASSLKGGTDTQYF. The chain joins TRBV7-9 to TRBJ2-3; possibly TRBD1 or TRBD2 for D (6 bases each). V was trimmed by 2 bases and J by 3 bases, leaving 9 bases between them. Germline V gene sequence: CDR1 SEHNR, CDR2 FQNEAQ (reference sequence). The CDR3 length is 14 residues.

The V call is TRBV2, the J call TRBJ2-3; 14 bases line up with TRBD2. Germline lookup yields CDR1 SNHLY and CDR2 FYNNEI. V dropped 6 bases and J dropped 4; count of bases not matched to a gene: 6. This CDR3 comprises 16 residues. CDR3: CASRGGLAGDSDTQYF. CDR3 coding DNA: TGTGCCAGCAGGGGGGGACTAGCGGGAGACTCAGATACGCAGTATTTT.

The chain carries TRBV7-3 and TRBJ2-7; 10 nucleotides line up with TRBD2. Germline V gene sequence: CDR1 SGHTA, CDR2 FQGTGA. Trimming removed 5 bases from V and 2 bases from J; junction bases left unmatched: 6. The CDR3 has 15 residues. The CDR3 nucleotides are TGTGCCAGCAGCCCAACCGGGACTAGCGCCTACGAGCAGTACTTC. It is translated as CASSPTGTSAYEQYF.

The rearrangement joins TRBV19 to TRBJ1-1; no reliable D call. Germline CDR1 LNHDA, CDR2 SQIVND (reference sequence). Trimming took off 1 base at V and 2 bases at J, with 8 bases between the two ends. The CDR3 has 14 residues. The DNA for the CDR3 is TGTGCCAGTAGTATAGCGGCAACCAACACTGAAGCTTTCTTT. Translation gives CASSIAATNTEAFF.

The rearrangement joins TRBV10-3 to TRBJ1-5; 7 nucleotides agree with TRBD1. Germline CDR1 is ENHRY and CDR2 is SYGVKD. J gave up 11 bases and V 3 bases, and 16 bases lay outside the gene matches. This CDR3 comprises 16 residues. CDR3 in amino acids: CAISDSRTGREETQHF. CDR3 coding DNA: TGTGCCATCAGTGATTCCAGGACAGGTCGCGAAGAGACCCAGCATTTT.

This clonotype was counted ten times or more. The chain employs TRBV3-1 and TRBJ1-1; D gene uncertain. Germline values: CDR1 LGHDT, CDR2 YNNKEL (reference sequence). The V and J ends lost 4 bases and 0 bases respectively, with 9 bases between them. This CDR3 has 14 residues. The CDR3 nucleotides are TGTGCCAGCAGCCTGGCCGAATTGAACACTGAAGCTTTCTTT. The encoded protein is CASSLAELNTEAFF.

This clonotype was observed many times. The chain joins TRBV6-5 to TRBJ1-5, with unresolved D. Germline V gene sequence: CDR1 MNHEY, CDR2 SVGAGI. This CDR3 has 16 amino acids. V was clipped by 5 bases and J by 0 bases, with 14 bases between them. This chain's CDR3 is CASSKEQPYSNQPQHF. The CDR3 DNA reads TGTGCCAGCAGTAAGGAGCAGCCTTATAGCAATCAGCCCCAGCATTTT.

This clonotype has just a few counts. V is TRBV20-1 and J is TRBJ2-3; 12 nucleotides align to TRBD2. Germline CDR1 is DFQATT and CDR2 is SNEGSKA (reference sequence). CDR3 size: 15 residues. V shed 4 bases, J shed 6 bases, and the junction held 8 bases outside the gene matches. The CDR3 sequence: CSATSLGTSGDTQYF. CDR3 bases: TGCAGTGCTACCTCACTTGGGACTAGCGGGGATACGCAGTATTTT.

This clonotype has ten or more counts. The chain links TRBV20-1 to TRBJ2-1, with 8 bases fitting TRBD2. The germline CDR1 and CDR2 sequences are DFQATT and SNEGSKA (reference sequence). Trimming at V came to 7 bases and at J to 4 bases, leaving 6 bases not matched to a gene. This CDR3 has 13 amino acids. CDR3 loop: CSGTGGGYNEQFF. CDR3 coding DNA: TGCAGTGGTACGGGAGGGGGGTACAATGAGCAGTTCTTC.

The V and J genes are TRBV19 and TRBJ1-2; D perhaps matches TRBD1 (5 bases). The V and J ends lost 5 bases and 6 bases respectively, with 13 bases between them. Germline V CDR1 and CDR2: LNHDA, SQIVND (reference sequence). This CDR3 is built from 13 residues. CDR3 coding DNA: TGTGCCAGTAGTGTACAGGTTTGGGATGGCTACACCTTC. It yields the protein CASSVQVWDGYTF.

This clonotype was seen at least ten times. The chain joins TRBV5-1 to TRBJ1-2, with TRBD1 identical over 9 bases. J was trimmed by 6 bases and V by 6 bases; bases with no gene match: 12. Germline V gives CDR1 SGHRS, CDR2 YFSETQ. This CDR3 spans 15 amino acids. CDR3 loop: CASTTAPGQGNGYTF. The CDR3, as DNA: TGCGCCAGCACCACGGCCCCTGGACAGGGGAATGGCTACACCTTC. Together with reference TRBV5-1 and TRBJ1-2, the CDR3 gives the full variable domain: KAGVTQTPRYLIKTRGQQVTLSCSPISGHRSVSWYQQTPGQGLQFLFEYFSETQRNKGNFPGRFSGRQFSNSRSEMNVSTLELGDSALYLCASTTAPGQGNGYTFGSGTRLTVV.